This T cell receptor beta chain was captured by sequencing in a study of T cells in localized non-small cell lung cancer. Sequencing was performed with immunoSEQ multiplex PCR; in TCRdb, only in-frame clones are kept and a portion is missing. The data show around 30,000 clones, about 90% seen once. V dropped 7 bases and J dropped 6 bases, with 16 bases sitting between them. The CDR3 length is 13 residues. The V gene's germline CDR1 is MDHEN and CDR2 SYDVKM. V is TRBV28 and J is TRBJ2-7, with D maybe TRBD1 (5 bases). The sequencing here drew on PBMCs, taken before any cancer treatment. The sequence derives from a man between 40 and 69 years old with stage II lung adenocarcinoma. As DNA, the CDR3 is TGTGCCAGCACCCGCCAGGGCTGGTCCGAGCAGTACTTC. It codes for CASTRQGWSEQYF. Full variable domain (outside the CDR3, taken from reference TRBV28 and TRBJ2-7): DVKVTQSSRYLVKRTGEKVFLECVQDMDHENMFWYRQDPGLGLRLIYFSYDVKMKEKGDIPEGYSVSREKKERFSLILESASTNQTSMYLCASTRQGWSEQYFGPGTRLTVT.